The entry below gives a single T cell receptor (beta chain) sequence along with its context. The antigen is not known. All of the isolated RNA was reverse transcribed, so expressed TCRB transcripts were sequenced. Here immunoSEQ multiplex PCR was the method, and the copy in TCRdb shows in-frame clones only, minus some. The data show 300,000 or so clones, with 9.3% seen just once and 1% held by the top ten. The sample originates from a study of beta chain features in type 1 diabetes. Study results and caveats: Moderate but significant shortening of TCRB CDR3s was recorded in all four CD4+ subsets from Type 1 diabetes patients.

Per the germline V gene, CDR1 is SGHRS and CDR2 is YFSETQ. The CDR3 sequence is 17 residues long. V was shortened by 4 bases and J by 4 bases, with 23 bases between the two germline ends. It was one heparinised blood draw, averaging roughly 0.11 L, that each donor gave. CD4+ naive, central memory, regulatory and stem cell-like memory subsets were isolated by sorting on CD45RO/CCR7/CD25/CD127/CD95/CD27. This clonotype was obtained from a man aged 30 to 45 with type 1 diabetes. Sequencing input: central memory CD4+ T cells from blood. J is TRBJ2-5 and V is TRBV5-1; D could derive from TRBD1 or TRBD2 (5 bases each). The CDR3 DNA sequence: TGCGCCAGCAGCCGGCAACCGGTCCAGTGGGACCGAGAGACCCAGTACTTC. As protein: CASSRQPVQWDRETQYF.